The 17 T cell receptor beta chains below all came from one sample that was sequenced in a study of T cell responses to AZD1222 COVID-19 vaccine. The assay was immunoSEQ multiplex PCR, and TCRdb's table has in-frame clones only and misses some. The sample has just over 90,000 clones; 80% to 90% are singletons. The sample in question was peripheral blood, obtained 28 days after the second AZD1222 dose. The receptors here all came from an adult who received the AZD1222 COVID-19 vaccine.

The genes are TRBV5-1 and TRBJ1-6; D may be TRBD1 (6 bases). The V and J ends lost 0 bases and 6 bases respectively, with 10 bases between them. CDR1 is SGHRS, CDR2 YFSETQ, per germline. The CDR3 contains 15 residues. CDR3 DNA: TGCGCCAGCAGCTTGGCCGGGACAATTAATTCACCCCTCCACTTT. It encodes CASSLAGTINSPLHF.

The chain carries TRBV10-3 and TRBJ1-1, with a weak D call TRBD1 (6 bases). CDR3 length: 13 residues. V was trimmed by 6 bases and J by 4 bases, leaving 12 bases between them. CDR1 and CDR2 from the germline V gene are ENHRY and SYGVKD. The CDR3 sequence: CAIRKEGGTEAFF. CDR3 coding DNA: TGTGCCATCAGGAAGGAGGGGGGCACTGAAGCTTTCTTT.

This chain links TRBV30 with TRBJ2-7, with no clear D. V was clipped by 2 bases and J by 9 bases, with 23 bases between them. CDR1 and CDR2 from the germline V gene are GTSNPN and SVGIG (reference sequence). This CDR3 has 15 amino acids. In DNA form, the CDR3 reads TGTGCCTGGAGTTCCCCCGCAGAACACCGTTCCGGGCAGTACTTC. As protein: CAWSSPAEHRSGQYF. The variable domain in full, completed from reference TRBV30 and TRBJ2-7, reads SQTIHQWPATLVQPVGSPLSLECTVEGTSNPNLYWYRQAAGRGLQLLFYSVGIGQISSEVPQNLSASRPQDRQFILSSKKLLLSDSGFYLCAWSSPAEHRSGQYFGPGTRLTVT.

The rearrangement joins TRBV11-2 to TRBJ2-2; the D gene is possibly TRBD1 (5 bases). Per the germline V gene, CDR1 is SGHAT and CDR2 is FQNNGV. The CDR3 extends over 15 amino acids. Trimming removed 10 bases at V and 4 bases at J, with 19 bases between. Here the CDR3 DNA reads TGTGCCAAATCGACAGTTTCGGGTTTCACCGGGGAGCTGTTTTTT. It yields the protein CAKSTVSGFTGELFF. Full variable domain (rest looked up from reference TRBV11-2 and TRBJ2-2): EAGVAQSPRYKIIEKRQSVAFWCNPISGHATLYWYQQILGQGPKLLIQFQNNGVVDDSQLPKDRFSAERLKGVDSTLKIQPAKLEDSAVYLCAKSTVSGFTGELFFGEGSRLTVL.

J is TRBJ2-5 and V is TRBV6-2 or TRBV6-3, with no clear D. CDR1 and CDR2 from the germline V gene are MNHEY and SVGEGT. The CDR3 has 16 amino acids. The germline V and J ends were trimmed by 2 bases and 1 base, with 14 bases remaining between them. The CDR3 nucleotides read TGTGCCAGCAGTTACCGCCGTACGCTAACCCAAGAGACCCAGTACTTC. Residues: CASSYRRTLTQETQYF.

This clone showed up just once. The V call is TRBV19, the J call TRBJ1-1, with D uncertain. With 5 bases removed from V and 5 bases from J, the gap between germline ends came to 15 bases. The germline gives CDR1 LNHDA, CDR2 SQIVND (reference sequence). CDR3 length: 14 amino acids. CDR3 loop: CASSPKQTRTEAFF. The CDR3 DNA reads as TGTGCCAGTAGTCCCAAGCAGACGAGGACTGAAGCTTTCTTT. The variable domain in full, completed from reference TRBV19 and TRBJ1-1, reads DGGITQSPKYLFRKEGQNVTLSCEQNLNHDAMYWYRQDPGQGLRLIYYSQIVNDFQKGDIAEGYSVSREKKESFPLTVTSAQKNPTAFYLCASSPKQTRTEAFFGQGTRLTVV.

This chain connects TRBV12-3 or TRBV12-4 to TRBJ1-1; a weak D match, TRBD1 (5 bases). This CDR3 spans 12 amino acids. Trimming shortened V by 5 bases and J by 6 bases, and 10 bases separated the two germline ends. In DNA, the CDR3 is TGTGCCAGCAGTGCCAGGGAGGCTGAAGCTTTCTTT. Translated: CASSAREAEAFF.

This chain links TRBV5-1 with TRBJ1-1; 9 bases fit TRBD1. Germline lookup yields CDR1 SGHRS and CDR2 YFSETQ. CDR3 length equals 14 residues. The trim removed 4 bases at V and 3 bases at J, leaving 4 bases unmatched. The CDR3 DNA is TGCGCCAGCAGCGAACAGGGGGCGGACACTGAAGCTTTCTTT. Its protein is CASSEQGADTEAFF. The entire variable domain, with the rest obtained from reference TRBV5-1 and TRBJ1-1, is as follows: KAGVTQTPRYLIKTRGQQVTLSCSPISGHRSVSWYQQTPGQGLQFLFEYFSETQRNKGNFPGRFSGRQFSNSRSEMNVSTLELGDSALYLCASSEQGADTEAFFGQGTRLTVV.

This clone is a singleton in its sample. The V gene is TRBV10-1, the J gene TRBJ2-1; TRBD2 matches at 8 bases. Germline assignment: CDR1 WNHNN and CDR2 SYGVQD (reference sequence). The CDR3 is 15 residues long. V lost 11 bases, J lost 8 bases, and 17 bases stayed unmatched. The CDR3 DNA reads as TGCGCCCTCAAAGGGTCGGGGGGGTATATAGATGAGCAGTTCTTC. As protein: CALKGSGGYIDEQFF.

About this clone: Its ends do not fully match the called genes, so a read error is possible. The chain couples TRBV14 to TRBJ2-7, with D possibly matching TRBD2 (6 bases). CDR3 length equals 13 residues. Germline V gene data show CDR1 as SGHDN and CDR2 as FVKESK. CDR3 in amino acids: CASSQGGLDLLRF. The CDR3 DNA is TGTGCCAGCAGCCAAGGGGGACTGGATCTGTTAAGGTTC.

The J gene is TRBJ1-1, the V gene TRBV27; D is unresolved. The V end was cut by 6 bases, the J end by 6 bases, with 11 bases between. There are 12 residues in the CDR3. CDR1 and CDR2 from the germline V gene are MNHEY and SMNVEV (reference sequence). Here the CDR3 DNA reads TGTGCCAGCAGCTCCCATTCTGCTGAAGCTTTCTTT. This codes for CASSSHSAEAFF.

The chain combines TRBV7-3 with TRBJ1-1; the D gene is possibly TRBD1 (5 bases). Germline V gene lookup returns CDR1 SGHTA and CDR2 FQGTGA. Trimming pared 0 bases from V and 4 bases from J, leaving 9 bases between. The CDR3 runs 14 residues. The CDR3 protein is CASSLTGVATEAFF. The CDR3 DNA is TGTGCCAGCAGCTTAACGGGGGTCGCCACTGAAGCTTTCTTT.

The V and J genes are TRBV14 and TRBJ1-2, with D perhaps matching TRBD1 (5 bases). V lost 2 bases, J lost 9 bases, and 7 bases lay in between. This CDR3 spans 11 amino acids. The germline CDR1 and CDR2 sequences are SGHDN and FVKESK. The CDR3 here is CASSQWGSYTF. For the CDR3, the DNA is TGTGCCAGCAGCCAATGGGGGAGCTACACCTTC.

The chain has TRBV19 and TRBJ1-5; perhaps TRBD1 as D (5 bases). V was trimmed by 4 bases and J by 6 bases, leaving 13 bases between them. The CDR3 is 14 amino acids. Germline lookup yields CDR1 LNHDA and CDR2 SQIVND (reference sequence). This CDR3 reads CASSRSPGTQPQHF. The CDR3 DNA is TGTGCCAGTAGTAGGTCCCCAGGGACTCAGCCCCAGCATTTT.

The chain links TRBV6-5 to TRBJ2-5; 9 bases agree with TRBD1. The CDR3 runs to 12 residues. J was trimmed by 5 bases and V by 6 bases; bases with no gene match: 1. Germline V gives CDR1 MNHEY, CDR2 SVGAGI. The DNA of the CDR3 is TGTGCCAGCAGGGGGACAGGGGAGACCCAGTACTTC. Amino acids: CASRGTGETQYF.

This clone was observed once. CDR3 amino acids: CASSLFGGNQPQHF. CDR3 DNA: TGTGCCAGCAGTTTATTCGGGGGGAATCAGCCCCAGCATTTT. The rearrangement uses TRBV27 and TRBJ1-5; possibly TRBD1 for D (5 bases). CDR1 is MNHEY, CDR2 SMNVEV, per germline (reference sequence). V was trimmed by 1 base and J by 4 bases, leaving 8 bases between them. There are 14 residues in the CDR3.

This clone is a singleton in its sample. CDR3 residues: CASSLVVSLGGELFF. The CDR3 nucleotides are TGCGCCAGCAGCTTGGTTGTCAGCCTTGGAGGGGAGCTGTTTTTT. J is TRBJ2-2 and V is TRBV5-1; the D is unclear. Trimming stripped 0 bases from V and 8 bases from J, with 14 bases between. CDR1 and CDR2 from the germline V gene are SGHRS and YFSETQ. This CDR3 is 15 amino acids long.